One sample yielded the 22 T cell receptor beta chains listed below, sequenced in a study of T-cell memory formation after mild COVID-19. TCRdb fed the 5' RACE reads into MiXCR, producing one record per CDR3 protein. This table has fewer than 500,000 distinct CDR3 sequences, 25% appearing once. Sequenced: PBMCs or a T cell subset sorted from them (not recorded which). The source is an adult woman who had mild COVID-19 (a few samples of this study predate the infection). Cell type and time point are not known.

In its sample, this clonotype was seen a few times. The V call is TRBV4-2, the J call TRBJ2-1; 10 bases are a match to TRBD2. The germline CDR1 and CDR2 sequences are LGHNA and YNFKEQ. CDR3 length equals 14 residues. V lost 8 bases and J lost 8; bases outside the gene matches: 9. The CDR3 here is CASERGGFRDEQFF. The CDR3, as DNA: TGTGCCAGCGAGCGGGGGGGTTTTAGGGATGAGCAGTTCTTC.

The table lists this clonotype with a few counts. The chain carries TRBV5-1 and TRBJ2-1; TRBD2 matches 8 bases. Unmatched junction bases numbered 4, after V lost 2 bases and J lost 3 bases. The germline CDR1 and CDR2 sequences are SGHRS and YFSETQ. This CDR3 has 15 amino acids. CDR3 sequence: CASSLLAEGYNEQFF. In DNA form, the CDR3 reads TGCGCCAGCAGCTTACTAGCGGAGGGCTACAATGAGCAGTTCTTC.

This clonotype has just a few counts. CDR3 loop: CASLDLTGLLDTQYF. For the CDR3, the DNA is TGTGCCAGTCTGGACCTGACAGGGCTTCTAGATACGCAGTATTTT. The chain carries TRBV6-4 and TRBJ2-3; 7 bases align to TRBD1. The junction had 14 bases not matched to a gene; V was cut back by 9 bases and J by 5 bases. The germline V gene encodes CDR1 MRHNA and CDR2 SNTAGT. CDR3 length equals 15 residues.

This clonotype was counted a few times. The V call is TRBV24-1, the J call TRBJ2-1; TRBD2 matches at 9 bases. The CDR3 consists of 16 residues. V shed 4 bases, J shed 4 bases, and the junction held 7 bases outside the gene matches. Per the germline V gene, CDR1 is KGHDR and CDR2 is SFDVKD. The DNA for the CDR3 is TGTGCCACCAGTGACCCTCAGCGGGAGGTGTACAATGAGCAGTTCTTC. This codes for CATSDPQREVYNEQFF.

The chain couples TRBV12-3 or TRBV12-4 to TRBJ2-1, with D possibly TRBD2 on 6 matching bases. CDR3 length: 12 amino acids. With 2 bases removed from V and 15 bases from J, the gap between germline ends came to 14 bases. In nucleotides, the CDR3 is TGTGCCAGCAGTTTACCCCCGGGGGAAGGGTTCTTC. As protein: CASSLPPGEGFF.

This clonotype was seen ten or more times. The gene calls are TRBV6-5 and TRBJ1-2; 7 bases agree with TRBD1. This CDR3 has 15 residues. The J segment lost 2 bases and the V segment lost 6 bases, leaving 9 bases of the junction unmatched. Germline V gene sequence: CDR1 MNHEY, CDR2 SVGAGI. CDR3: CASSTARQGNYGYTF. CDR3 sequence (DNA): TGTGCCAGCAGCACGGCCCGACAGGGCAACTATGGCTACACCTTC.

The V gene is TRBV24-1, the J gene TRBJ2-7; the match to TRBD1 covers 9 bases. The V gene's germline CDR1 is KGHDR and CDR2 SFDVKD. This CDR3 has 11 amino acids. V was pared by 9 bases and J by 6 bases, with 2 bases of the junction left unmatched. The CDR3 DNA reads as TGTGCCACCGGACAGGGGCTCGAGCAGTACTTC. It translates to CATGQGLEQYF.

This rearrangement joins TRBV29-1 to TRBJ2-7; 11 nucleotides line up with TRBD2. V shed 4 bases and J 2 bases; nucleotides not matched to a gene: 16. The CDR3 has 18 residues. Germline-derived CDR1 and CDR2 are SQVTM and ANQGSEA. The CDR3 loop reads CSVASSGRRELLPYEQYF. The CDR3 DNA reads TGCAGCGTTGCCTCTAGCGGGAGGAGGGAACTCCTCCCCTACGAGCAGTACTTC.

There are a few counts of this clonotype. The V gene is TRBV7-2, the J gene TRBJ2-4; D is undetermined. Trimming cost V 4 bases and J 9 bases, with 22 bases left between them. CDR3 length: 16 amino acids. Germline V gene data show CDR1 as SGHTA and CDR2 as FQGNSA. The CDR3 here is CASSSPLQRSMGIQYF. In DNA, the CDR3 is TGTGCCAGCAGCTCACCCTTACAACGGAGTATGGGCATTCAGTACTTC.

The chain is built from TRBV30 and TRBJ2-7; 9 nucleotides line up with TRBD1. The V gene's germline CDR1 is GTSNPN and CDR2 SVGIG (reference sequence). The CDR3 is 13 amino acids. V shed 2 bases and J 6 bases; nucleotides not matched to a gene: 5. DNA of the CDR3: TGTGCCTGGAGTACAGGGGGCGGCAGCGAGCAGTACTTC. Encoded protein: CAWSTGGGSEQYF.

This clonotype was observed a few times. The chain recombines TRBV7-9 with TRBJ2-1; D unresolved. Germline CDR1 is SEHNR and CDR2 is FQNEAQ (reference sequence). The CDR3 spans 15 residues. The V and J ends lost 2 bases and 0 bases respectively, with 8 bases between them. The DNA for the CDR3 is TGTGCCAGCAGCTTAAGTAGCTACTCCTACAATGAGCAGTTCTTC. Protein product: CASSLSSYSYNEQFF.

The chain employs TRBV27 and TRBJ2-5; possible D gene TRBD2, 5 bases. V was clipped by 6 bases and J by 5 bases, with 16 bases between them. CDR1 MNHEY and CDR2 SMNVEV come from the germline V gene (reference sequence). CDR3 length: 14 amino acids. The CDR3 loop reads CASRDMGRSETQYF. Written as DNA, the CDR3 is TGTGCCAGCAGAGATATGGGGAGATCCGAGACCCAGTACTTC.

There are a few counts of this clonotype. The chain recombines TRBV6-5 with TRBJ2-1, with TRBD1 matching over 10 bases. The CDR3 is 18 residues long. Trimming took 2 bases from V and 7 from J; bases not matched to a gene: 14. Germline CDR1 is MNHEY and CDR2 is SVGAGI. CDR3 DNA sequence: TGTGCCAGCAGTTACCCCTCCTTCGACAGGGGGCGAGGTAATGAGCAGTTCTTC. Protein sequence: CASSYPSFDRGRGNEQFF.

The chain recombines TRBV5-4 with TRBJ1-1; D remains unclear. Germline V gene data show CDR1 as SGHNT and CDR2 as YYREEE (reference sequence). The CDR3 has 13 amino acids. The V end was cut by 4 bases, the J end by 5 bases, with 12 bases between. In nucleotides, the CDR3 is TGTGCCAGCAGCCGGAGTCGGGATACTGAAGCTTTCTTT. This translates into CASSRSRDTEAFF.

This chain links TRBV15 with TRBJ1-1; D gene ambiguous. The ends were cut back, 3 bases at V and 1 base at J, with 12 bases in the middle. Germline V gene sequence: CDR1 LNHNV, CDR2 YYDKDF (reference sequence). The CDR3 covers 15 residues. The CDR3 coding sequence is TGTGCCACCAGCAGGATAGACTTGGGGAACACTGAAGCTTTCTTT. This gives the protein CATSRIDLGNTEAFF.

This clonotype was detected only a few times. The genes are TRBV7-6 and TRBJ2-1; 11 positions agree with TRBD2. This CDR3 comprises 13 residues. Germline-derived CDR1 and CDR2 are SGHVS and FNYEAQ. V shed 7 bases and J 6 bases; nucleotides not matched to a gene: 2. CDR3: CASTGTSGNEQFF. CDR3 nucleotide sequence: TGTGCCAGCACCGGGACTAGCGGCAATGAGCAGTTCTTC.

This clonotype was seen more than once but under ten times. The CDR3 bases are TGTGCCAGCAGCTTAGGGGGGGTCCATCAGCCCCAGCATTTT. It is translated as CASSLGGVHQPQHF. V usage is TRBV7-2 and J usage is TRBJ1-5, with TRBD1 as a possible D gene (5 bases). Germline lookup yields CDR1 SGHTA and CDR2 FQGNSA. This CDR3 is built from 14 residues. The V gene lost 1 base and the J gene lost 5 bases, with 9 bases spanning the gap.

The rearrangement links TRBV6-1 to TRBJ2-5; D unclear. V lost 11 bases to trimming and J lost 5 bases, with 15 bases between them. Germline CDR1 MNHNS, CDR2 SASEGT. This CDR3 has 12 amino acids. CDR3 protein: CAASWWRETQYF. CDR3 DNA sequence: TGTGCCGCGTCGTGGTGGCGGGAGACCCAGTACTTC.

The chain has TRBV4-2 and TRBJ2-5, with D uncertain. This CDR3 has 13 residues. Germline lookup yields CDR1 LGHNA and CDR2 YNFKEQ. Trimming removed 0 bases at V and 4 bases at J, with 6 bases between. CDR3 amino acids: CASSQDTGETQYF. As DNA, the CDR3 is TGTGCCAGCAGCCAAGATACGGGAGAGACCCAGTACTTC.

The CDR3 loop is CSVEVGPGTGELFF. Here the CDR3 DNA reads TGCAGCGTTGAAGTAGGACCAGGCACCGGGGAGCTGTTTTTT. The chain employs TRBV29-1 and TRBJ2-2; D gene unclear. Germline CDR1 reads SQVTM; CDR2 reads ANQGSEA. The CDR3 extends over 14 amino acids. Trimming left V 1 base short and J 4 bases short, with 10 bases between.

This clonotype turned up a few times. The rearrangement joins TRBV20-1 to TRBJ2-5; D unresolved. The V gene's germline CDR1 is DFQATT and CDR2 SNEGSKA (reference sequence). V lost 4 bases and J lost 4, with 7 bases in between. CDR3 size: 11 residues. CDR3 bases: TGCAGTGCTACGAGAGGAGAGACCCAGTACTTC. It codes for CSATRGETQYF.

This clonotype was found a few times. This chain joins TRBV29-1 and TRBJ2-7, with D possibly TRBD2 on 6 matching bases. V was trimmed by 1 base and J by 5 bases, leaving 18 bases between them. There are 15 residues in the CDR3. Germline loops: CDR1 SQVTM, CDR2 ANQGSEA. The CDR3 bases are TGCAGCGTTGAAGGTGATGGGACTTCCCAGGACGAGCAGTACTTC. Protein product: CSVEGDGTSQDEQYF.